Shown below are 32 T cell receptor beta chains from a single sample sequenced in a study of cytotoxic CD8 clonotypes in ibrutinib-treated CLL. Method: immunoSEQ multiplex PCR; TCRdb's copy keeps in-frame clones and lacks some. The sample holds about 180,000 clones; 84% are singletons and the top ten take around 4.5%. The sample was PBMCs, taken after 24 months of ibrutinib treatment. The source is a human donor with chronic lymphocytic leukemia.

The J gene is TRBJ1-2, the V gene TRBV30; 8 nucleotides align to TRBD1. The ends lost 1 base at V and 4 bases at J; junction bases unmatched: 5. Germline V CDR1 and CDR2: GTSNPN, SVGIG (reference sequence). This CDR3 region has 14 residues. The CDR3 is CAWSEGQGGYGYTF. The DNA of the CDR3 is TGTGCCTGGAGTGAAGGACAGGGAGGCTATGGCTACACCTTC.

The chain has TRBV7-3 and TRBJ2-7; weak D call: TRBD2 (6 bases). The CDR3 extends over 15 amino acids. The V gene lost 5 bases and the J gene lost 0 bases, with 14 bases spanning the gap. CDR1 and CDR2 (germline): SGHTA, FQGTGA. The CDR3 spells CASSLFGGGSYEQYF. CDR3 DNA: TGTGCCAGCAGCCTTTTTGGGGGAGGCTCCTACGAGCAGTACTTC.

The rearrangement uses TRBV15 and TRBJ2-3; the D call may be TRBD1 or TRBD2 (7 bases each). The V gene lost 10 bases and the J gene lost 3 bases, with 11 bases spanning the gap. Looked up from germline, CDR1 is LNHNV and CDR2 is YYDKDF (reference sequence). This CDR3 is 12 amino acids long. The CDR3 spells CASRGGTDTQYF. In nucleotides, the CDR3 is TGTGCCAGCAGGGGGGGTACAGATACGCAGTATTTT. The full variable domain, rest sourced from reference TRBV15 and TRBJ2-3, is DAMVIQNPRYQVTQFGKPVTLSCSQTLNHNVMYWYQQKSSQAPKLLFHYYDKDFNNEADTPDNFQSRRPNTSFCFLDIRSPGLGDTAMYLCASRGGTDTQYFGPGTRLTVL.

The rearrangement links TRBV5-6 to TRBJ1-4; D is undetermined. Trimming pared 3 bases from V and 6 bases from J, leaving 12 bases between. The CDR3 totals 14 residues. Germline V gene sequence: CDR1 SGHDT, CDR2 YYEEEE. CDR3 bases: TGTGCCAGCAGCTGGACGGTCGGGGATGAAAAACTGTTTTTT. This gives the protein CASSWTVGDEKLFF.

V usage is TRBV7-9 and J usage is TRBJ2-1, with D maybe TRBD1 (6 bases). Per the germline V gene, CDR1 is SEHNR and CDR2 is FQNEAQ (reference sequence). Trimming shortened V by 8 bases and J by 5 bases, and 19 bases separated the two germline ends. This CDR3 has 15 residues. The CDR3 DNA reads as TGTGCCAGCGCAGGGGCGACACCGATAAACAATGAGCAGTTCTTC. Its protein product is CASAGATPINNEQFF.

Regarding this clone: At the DNA level, this CDR3 is encoded by other sequences in the same sample as well. The rearrangement uses TRBV18 and TRBJ1-1, with D perhaps matching TRBD1 (5 bases). V dropped 1 base and J dropped 1 base, with 7 bases sitting between them. Looked up from germline, CDR1 is KGHSH and CDR2 is LQKENI. This CDR3 region has 14 residues. CDR3 sequence (DNA): TGTGCCAGCTCACCACAGGGACGGAACACTGAAGCTTTCTTT. Encoded protein: CASSPQGRNTEAFF.

V gene TRBV5-1 combines with J gene TRBJ2-1; tentative D call: TRBD1 (6 bases). CDR3 length: 13 residues. Trimming cost V 4 bases and J 9 bases, with 14 bases left between them. CDR1 SGHRS and CDR2 YFSETQ come from the germline V gene. DNA of the CDR3: TGCGCCAGCAGCCCCGATGACAGGTTTGAGCAGTTCTTC. Translation gives CASSPDDRFEQFF.

The CDR3: CSAKGRDRGPTNTGELFF. In nucleotides, the CDR3 is TGCAGCGCCAAAGGGCGGGACAGGGGGCCTACGAACACCGGGGAGCTGTTTTTT. The chain uses TRBV29-1 and TRBJ2-2; 12 positions agree with TRBD1. V lost 7 bases to trimming and J lost 0 bases; unmatched junction nucleotides: 12. The germline V gene has CDR1 SQVTM and CDR2 ANQGSEA. The CDR3 extends over 18 amino acids.

V and J are TRBV5-1 and TRBJ2-7, with TRBD1 as a possible D gene (7 bases). Germline V gives CDR1 SGHRS, CDR2 YFSETQ. The CDR3 runs to 15 residues. V was cut by 3 bases and J by 0 bases, with 13 bases left in between. CDR3 sequence: CASSSQGGYSYEQYF. In DNA, the CDR3 is TGCGCCAGCAGCTCCCAGGGGGGATACTCCTACGAGCAGTACTTC. Full variable domain (outside the CDR3, taken from reference TRBV5-1 and TRBJ2-7): KAGVTQTPRYLIKTRGQQVTLSCSPISGHRSVSWYQQTPGQGLQFLFEYFSETQRNKGNFPGRFSGRQFSNSRSEMNVSTLELGDSALYLCASSSQGGYSYEQYFGPGTRLTVT.

CDR3 DNA sequence: TGTGCCAGTAGTCAGGGTGGAAACACCATATATTTT. This codes for CASSQGGNTIYF. The V and J genes are TRBV19 and TRBJ1-3; the D gene is possibly TRBD1 (5 bases). The CDR3 sequence is 12 residues long. Germline-derived CDR1 and CDR2 are LNHDA and SQIVND (reference sequence). Trimming removed 5 bases at V and 3 bases at J, with 5 bases between.

The chain uses TRBV28 and TRBJ2-1; D is unresolved. V shed 6 bases and J shed 6 bases, with 6 bases lying between them. The germline V gene encodes CDR1 MDHEN and CDR2 SYDVKM. This CDR3 region has 11 residues. The CDR3, as DNA: TGTGCCAGCAGCTCTCTCAATGAGCAGTTCTTC. It translates to CASSSLNEQFF.

The chain employs TRBV6-6 and TRBJ1-1; maybe TRBD1 (5 bases). Germline V gene sequence: CDR1 MNHNY, CDR2 SVGAGI (reference sequence). Trimming cost V 7 bases and J 1 base, with 13 bases left between them. There are 14 residues in the CDR3. This CDR3 is CASKPGPANTEAFF. The CDR3 nucleotides read TGTGCCAGCAAACCGGGACCGGCGAACACTGAAGCTTTCTTT.

J is TRBJ2-3 and V is TRBV25-1; D is uncertain. This CDR3 region has 17 residues. The germline V and J ends were trimmed by 8 bases and 1 base, with 22 bases remaining between them. Germline V gene lookup returns CDR1 MGHDK and CDR2 SYGVNS. The CDR3 is CASRSPQTRTGTDTQYF. CDR3 nucleotide sequence: TGTGCCAGCCGTTCCCCTCAGACCCGAACTGGCACAGATACGCAGTATTTT. The variable domain in full, completed from reference TRBV25-1 and TRBJ2-3, reads EADIYQTPRYLVIGTGKKITLECSQTMGHDKMYWYQQDPGMELHLIHYSYGVNSTEKGDLSSESTVSRIRTEHFPLTLESARPSHTSQYLCASRSPQTRTGTDTQYFGPGTRLTVL.

The DNA for the CDR3 is TGTGCCAGCAGCCCAGGGACTAGCGGGAGAGTAAATGAGCAGTTCTTC. Protein product: CASSPGTSGRVNEQFF. J is TRBJ2-1 and V is TRBV5-4; 14 positions agree with TRBD2. V lost 4 bases, J lost 7 bases, and 7 bases stayed unmatched. Germline V CDR1 and CDR2: SGHNT, YYREEE (reference sequence). There are 16 residues in the CDR3.

J is TRBJ1-1 and V is TRBV7-9; 7 bases fit TRBD1. Unmatched junction bases numbered 4, after V lost 6 bases and J lost 0 bases. Germline V gives CDR1 SEHNR, CDR2 FQNEAQ (reference sequence). The CDR3 is made up of 14 amino acids. The CDR3 loop is CASSRDSLNTEAFF. CDR3 nucleotide sequence: TGTGCCAGCAGTCGGGACAGTTTGAACACTGAAGCTTTCTTT. The full variable domain, with the rest looked up from reference TRBV7-9 and TRBJ1-1, is DTGVSQNPRHKITKRGQNVTFRCDPISEHNRLYWYRQTLGQGPEFLTYFQNEAQLEKSRLLSDRFSAERPKGSFSTLEIQRTEQGDSAMYLCASSRDSLNTEAFFGQGTRLTVV.

The chain recombines TRBV5-1 with TRBJ2-1; 11 nucleotides line up with TRBD2. Germline V gene data show CDR1 as SGHRS and CDR2 as YFSETQ. This CDR3 is 16 amino acids long. V lost 0 bases and J lost 8; bases outside the gene matches: 7. CDR3 sequence: CASSLVVAGGPDEQFF. Here the CDR3 DNA reads TGCGCCAGCAGCTTGGTGGTAGCGGGGGGGCCGGATGAGCAGTTCTTC. The whole variable domain, filled in from reference TRBV5-1 and TRBJ2-1, reads KAGVTQTPRYLIKTRGQQVTLSCSPISGHRSVSWYQQTPGQGLQFLFEYFSETQRNKGNFPGRFSGRQFSNSRSEMNVSTLELGDSALYLCASSLVVAGGPDEQFFGPGTRLTVL.

The chain links TRBV4-3 to TRBJ2-3, with D possibly matching TRBD2 (6 bases). This CDR3 has 16 amino acids. V lost 4 bases to trimming and J lost 4 bases, with 18 bases between them. Germline V CDR1 and CDR2: LGHNA, YSLEER. CDR3 loop: CASSRNLATTPDTQYF. CDR3 coding DNA: TGCGCCAGCAGCCGGAATCTAGCGACCACCCCAGATACGCAGTATTTT.

CDR3 residues: CASSYSGTSGGDTDTQYF. CDR3 sequence (DNA): TGTGCCAGCAGTTACTCAGGGACTAGCGGGGGGGACACAGATACGCAGTATTTT. The V and J genes are TRBV6-8 and TRBJ2-3; 16 bases are a match to TRBD2. CDR1 and CDR2 from the germline V gene are MNHGY and SAAAGT. The CDR3 has 18 amino acids. Trimming removed 0 bases from V and 2 bases from J; junction bases left unmatched: 2.

This chain links TRBV7-8 with TRBJ1-5, with D unresolved. V was cut by 5 bases and J by 1 base, with 12 bases left in between. Germline V gene data show CDR1 as SGHVS and CDR2 as FQNEAQ. The CDR3 length is 15 residues. CDR3 protein: CASSPGLESNQPQHF. The CDR3 region has the DNA TGTGCCAGCAGCCCCGGGTTGGAGAGCAATCAGCCCCAGCATTTT.

This chain uses TRBV19 with TRBJ1-2; no reliable D call. This CDR3 has 13 residues. From germline, CDR1 is LNHDA and CDR2 SQIVND (reference sequence). V gave up 5 bases and J gave up 0 bases, with 7 bases separating them. The DNA for the CDR3 is TGTGCCAGTAGTCCCCGTACTAACTATGGCTACACCTTC. It codes for CASSPRTNYGYTF.

This clone was counted once. The chain's CDR3 is CASGLPSANNEQFF. CDR3 DNA: TGTGCCAGCGGGTTGCCTAGCGCTAACAATGAGCAGTTCTTC. The chain couples TRBV28 to TRBJ2-1, with a weak D call TRBD2 (6 bases). V was cut by 8 bases and J by 5 bases, with 16 bases left in between. Germline values: CDR1 MDHEN, CDR2 SYDVKM. The CDR3 sequence is 14 residues long.

This clone appeared a single time. The chain has TRBV7-9 and TRBJ2-3; D uncertain. This CDR3 region has 14 residues. Germline-derived CDR1 and CDR2 are SEHNR and FQNEAQ (reference sequence). Trimming shortened V by 8 bases and J by 0 bases, and 12 bases separated the two germline ends. The CDR3 here is CASAPSGSTDTQYF. The CDR3 nucleotides are TGTGCCAGCGCGCCCTCTGGTAGCACAGATACGCAGTATTTT.

V gene TRBV5-8 combines with J gene TRBJ1-2, with TRBD1 matching over 7 bases. CDR3 size: 16 residues. The trim removed 4 bases at V and 4 bases at J, leaving 13 bases unmatched. Germline-derived CDR1 and CDR2 are SGHTS and YDEGEE. In DNA, the CDR3 is TGTGCCAGCAGCCTTCGAGGAATCAGGGGGGGCTATGGCTACACCTTC. Translated, it gives CASSLRGIRGGYGYTF. Filled out from reference TRBV5-8 and TRBJ1-2, the complete variable domain reads EAGVTQSPTHLIKTRGQQATLRCSPISGHTSVYWYQQALGLGLQFLLWYDEGEERNRGNFPPRFSGRQFPNYSSELNVNALELEDSALYLCASSLRGIRGGYGYTFGSGTRLTVV.

This clone was observed a few times. The chain recombines TRBV28 with TRBJ1-1; unclear D gene. Germline CDR1 is MDHEN and CDR2 is SYDVKM. V shed 3 bases and J shed 5 bases, with 7 bases lying between them. CDR3 size: 12 residues. CDR3 in amino acids: CASSFRATEAFF. The CDR3 DNA follows: TGTGCCAGCAGTTTTAGGGCGACTGAAGCTTTCTTT. Drawing the rest from reference TRBV28 and TRBJ1-1, the complete variable domain is DVKVTQSSRYLVKRTGEKVFLECVQDMDHENMFWYRQDPGLGLRLIYFSYDVKMKEKGDIPEGYSVSREKKERFSLILESASTNQTSMYLCASSFRATEAFFGQGTRLTVV.

CDR3 region: CASSVGGTGWTEAFF. DNA of the CDR3: TGTGCCAGCAGCGTAGGGGGCACCGGATGGACTGAAGCTTTCTTT. The rearrangement joins TRBV9 to TRBJ1-1, with D possibly being TRBD1 (5 bases). The germline V and J ends were trimmed by 0 bases and 5 bases, with 14 bases remaining between them. The V gene's germline CDR1 is SGDLS and CDR2 YYNGEE. There are 15 residues in the CDR3. Supplemented by reference TRBV9 and TRBJ1-1, the full variable domain reads DSGVTQTPKHLITATGQRVTLRCSPRSGDLSVYWYQQSLDQGLQFLIQYYNGEERAKGNILERFSAQQFPDLHSELNLSSLELGDSALYFCASSVGGTGWTEAFFGQGTRLTVV.

The V and J genes are TRBV7-2 and TRBJ2-7; no clear D. Germline values: CDR1 SGHTA, CDR2 FQGNSA. The CDR3 has 14 amino acids. V was pared by 5 bases and J by 3 bases, with 14 bases between. CDR3 nucleotide sequence: TGTGCCAGCAGCGCCTCTGGGTGGGGCTACGAGCAGTACTTC. Translating it yields CASSASGWGYEQYF.

The V call is TRBV28, the J call TRBJ2-7, with 14 bases identical to TRBD2. The junction had 5 bases not matched to a gene; V was cut back by 3 bases and J by 4 bases. The CDR3 covers 16 residues. The germline V gene has CDR1 MDHEN and CDR2 SYDVKM. The CDR3 sequence is CASSFSGTSGSYEQYF. CDR3 in DNA: TGTGCCAGCAGTTTTTCCGGGACTAGCGGGAGTTACGAGCAGTACTTC.

The chain carries TRBV5-6 and TRBJ1-4, with a weak D call TRBD1 (5 bases). The CDR3 runs to 14 residues. V lost 3 bases and J 4 bases, leaving 10 bases between the germline ends. CDR1 SGHDT and CDR2 YYEEEE come from the germline V gene. CDR3 bases: TGTGCCAGCAGCTACGGGACCGGTAATGAAAAACTGTTTTTT. Its translation: CASSYGTGNEKLFF.

The J gene is TRBJ2-7, the V gene TRBV19; 11 bases fit TRBD1. The CDR3 contains 13 residues. Germline V gives CDR1 LNHDA, CDR2 SQIVND (reference sequence). V was clipped by 5 bases and J by 4 bases; unmatched bases: 1. The CDR3 reads CASSRDRGYEQYF. The CDR3 DNA reads as TGTGCCAGTAGTCGGGACAGGGGGTACGAGCAGTACTTC.

This clone has a single count. The V and J genes are TRBV27 and TRBJ2-2, with TRBD2 as a possible D gene (6 bases). Trimming cost V 4 bases and J 5 bases, with 17 bases left between them. This CDR3 has 16 residues. Germline V gene sequence: CDR1 MNHEY, CDR2 SMNVEV (reference sequence). CDR3 sequence (DNA): TGTGCCAGCAGTTCCCCGGGACTCCAAAAGACCGGGGAGCTGTTTTTT. Amino acids: CASSSPGLQKTGELFF.

This rearrangement joins TRBV20-1 to TRBJ1-1; possible D gene TRBD1, 5 bases. The germline V gene encodes CDR1 DFQATT and CDR2 SNEGSKA (reference sequence). V lost 0 bases and J lost 10, with 9 bases in between. This CDR3 region has 11 residues. The CDR3 nucleotides read TGCAGTGCTAGAGACCCACAGGCAGCTTTCTTT. The encoded protein is CSARDPQAAFF.

The V call is TRBV30, the J call TRBJ1-5; no reliable D call. V was clipped by 4 bases and J by 2 bases, with 15 bases between them. This CDR3 region has 15 residues. Germline-derived CDR1 and CDR2 are GTSNPN and SVGIG (reference sequence). The CDR3 nucleotides read TGTGCCTGGACCGAAGGTAGGATTGGCAATCAGCCCCAGCATTTT. Encoded protein: CAWTEGRIGNQPQHF.